One and the same sample provided the 7 T cell receptor beta chains below, sequenced in a study of blood T cell repertoires in COVID-19. Sequencing was performed with immunoSEQ multiplex PCR; in TCRdb, only in-frame clones are kept and a portion is missing. In the table there are more than 85,000 clones, roughly 76% of which are singletons. The sequenced material came from peripheral blood. These receptors were obtained from a woman aged 45-65 years with acute or convalescent COVID-19.

The genes are TRBV11-2 and TRBJ2-7; no clear D. This CDR3 region has 13 residues. V lost 0 bases and J lost 4, with 7 bases in between. From germline, CDR1 is SGHAT and CDR2 FQNNGV. CDR3 bases: TGTGCCAGCAGCTTAGATGCGAGTTACGAGCAGTACTTC. It specifies CASSLDASYEQYF.

The chain is built from TRBV5-1 and TRBJ2-1; 7 nucleotides match TRBD1. J lost 8 bases, V lost 0 bases, and 5 bases had no gene match. The germline gives CDR1 SGHRS, CDR2 YFSETQ. CDR3 length equals 14 residues. The CDR3 loop reads CASSLAVQGDEQFF. CDR3 in DNA: TGCGCCAGCAGCTTGGCGGTCCAGGGGGATGAGCAGTTCTTC.

This clone was recorded a few times. The chain carries TRBV28 and TRBJ2-7, with TRBD1 matching 8 bases. V lost 2 bases, J lost 3 bases, and 0 bases stayed unmatched. The CDR3 runs to 13 residues. The germline V gene encodes CDR1 MDHEN and CDR2 SYDVKM. This chain's CDR3 is CASSLTGGYEQYF. CDR3 coding DNA: TGTGCCAGCAGTTTAACAGGGGGCTACGAGCAGTACTTC.

Only a few counts were recorded for this clone. The chain recombines TRBV28 with TRBJ1-1, with 8 bases fitting TRBD1. Germline V gives CDR1 MDHEN, CDR2 SYDVKM. V was clipped by 5 bases and J by 7 bases; unmatched bases: 6. The CDR3 length is 13 residues. The CDR3 is CASSRIQGGEAFF. The CDR3 region has the DNA TGTGCCAGCAGTCGAATACAGGGGGGTGAAGCTTTCTTT.

The table lists this clone with a count of one. CDR3 loop: CASSPGSRGNTGELFF. The DNA for the CDR3 is TGTGCCAGCAGCCCGGGCTCCAGGGGAAACACCGGGGAGCTGTTTTTT. This chain connects TRBV5-4 to TRBJ2-2; D is possibly TRBD1 (6 bases). Germline CDR1 is SGHNT and CDR2 is YYREEE (reference sequence). The CDR3 covers 16 residues. V lost 4 bases and J lost 2, with 15 bases in between.

CDR3 DNA sequence: TGTGCCAGCAGTTTCCTGGGAGGGGCAGGGGGCAGGGGCAATCAGCCCCAGCATTTT. It encodes CASSFLGGAGGRGNQPQHF. The rearrangement links TRBV28 to TRBJ1-5; TRBD1 matches 8 bases. V dropped 3 bases and J dropped 2; count of bases not matched to a gene: 15. The CDR3 contains 19 residues. Germline V lookup: CDR1 MDHEN, CDR2 SYDVKM.

This chain joins TRBV15 and TRBJ2-3; D ambiguous. The CDR3 spans 15 residues. Germline CDR1 is LNHNV and CDR2 is YYDKDF (reference sequence). Trimming pared 3 bases from V and 3 bases from J, leaving 13 bases between. Here the CDR3 DNA reads TGTGCCACCAGCAGGGGCTTCACCCATACAGATACGCAGTATTTT. Translating gives CATSRGFTHTDTQYF.